The 9 T cell receptor beta chains below all came from one sample that was sequenced in a study of radiotherapy plus CTLA-4 blockade in lung cancer. Measured with immunoSEQ multiplex PCR; TCRdb has only the in-frame clones, and not every one. The sample has some 30,000 clones, over 60% seen once. The material was peripheral blood, obtained from a patient treated with radiotherapy plus ipilimumab. The receptors were gathered from a human donor with non-small cell lung cancer that progressed on radiotherapy plus ipilimumab.

The chain joins TRBV5-4 to TRBJ2-1; D is unclear. The length of the CDR3 is 16 residues. Germline CDR1 is SGHNT and CDR2 is YYREEE (reference sequence). V gave up 0 bases and J gave up 0 bases, with 10 bases separating them. CDR3 residues: CASSLGSRNSYNEQFF. The CDR3 DNA is TGTGCCAGCAGCTTGGGGAGCCGCAACTCCTACAATGAGCAGTTCTTC.

The J gene is TRBJ1-3, the V gene TRBV4-1; maybe TRBD1 (6 bases). V was clipped by 2 bases and J by 9 bases, with 17 bases between them. The V gene's germline CDR1 is MGHRA and CDR2 YSYEKL. The CDR3 spans 15 residues. DNA for the CDR3: TGCGCCAGCAGCCAAATGGGAGGGGCCAGGGGCACCATATATTTT. The encoded protein is CASSQMGGARGTIYF.

V usage is TRBV18 and J usage is TRBJ2-3, with 11 nucleotides matching TRBD1. J was trimmed by 3 bases and V by 3 bases; bases with no gene match: 8. The germline gives CDR1 KGHSH, CDR2 LQKENI. The CDR3 covers 17 residues. CDR3 bases: TGTGCCAGCTCACCCGTGGACAGGGGGCCGATTACAGATACGCAGTATTTT. It yields the protein CASSPVDRGPITDTQYF. The entire variable domain, with the rest obtained from reference TRBV18 and TRBJ2-3, is as follows: NAGVMQNPRHLVRRRGQEARLRCSPMKGHSHVYWYRQLPEEGLKFMVYLQKENIIDESGMPKERFSAEFPKEGPSILRIQQVVRGDSAAYFCASSPVDRGPITDTQYFGPGTRLTVL.

As concerns this clone: One end of the junction varies from germline; a read error may be responsible. The V and J genes are TRBV19 and TRBJ2-6, with D uncertain. The CDR3 contains 17 residues. CDR1 LNHDA and CDR2 SQIVND come from the germline V gene (reference sequence). The CDR3 region is CASSCEIITKSGQRPDF. The CDR3 nucleotides read TGTGCCAGTAGTTGTGAGATAATCACAAAGTCGGGCCAACGTCCTGATTTC.

Only one count was recorded for this clone. CDR3 nucleotides: TGTGCCAGCAGCCAAGATAAAGAACAAGGCGAGCAGTACTTC. Translating gives CASSQDKEQGEQYF. The rearrangement links TRBV4-2 to TRBJ2-7; D unresolved. V lost 0 bases to trimming and J lost 6 bases, with 12 bases between them. Germline CDR1 LGHNA, CDR2 YNFKEQ. This CDR3 contains 14 residues.

The chain combines TRBV19 with TRBJ1-2; D ambiguous. The CDR3 is 14 amino acids. The germline V and J ends were trimmed by 3 bases and 2 bases, with 10 bases remaining between them. Germline lookup yields CDR1 LNHDA and CDR2 SQIVND (reference sequence). The CDR3 loop reads CASSILGANYGYTF. DNA for the CDR3: TGTGCCAGTAGTATTCTCGGAGCAAACTATGGCTACACCTTC.

This sequence joins TRBV6-1 and TRBJ2-5; 9 nucleotides match TRBD2. After removal of 3 bases from V and 5 bases from J, the junction contained 4 bases not matched to a gene. The CDR3 has 14 residues. Germline CDR1 reads MNHNS; CDR2 reads SASEGT. Here the CDR3 DNA reads TGTGCCAGCAGTGAGGGGACTAGCTTGGAGACCCAGTACTTC. Translation gives CASSEGTSLETQYF.

The chain couples TRBV28 to TRBJ1-3, with 8 bases aligning to TRBD1. V shed 8 bases and J 2 bases; nucleotides not matched to a gene: 8. This CDR3 contains 15 residues. Germline V lookup: CDR1 MDHEN, CDR2 SYDVKM. The CDR3 is CASGFPGQAGNTIYF. The CDR3, as DNA: TGTGCCAGCGGCTTTCCGGGACAGGCTGGAAACACCATATATTTT.

CDR3 nucleotide sequence: TGCGCCAGCAGCTCCACCGGGAGGGTGAACACCGGGGAGCTGTTTTTT. Translated: CASSSTGRVNTGELFF. This rearrangement joins TRBV5-1 to TRBJ2-2, with 8 bases matching TRBD2. V lost 3 bases, J lost 1 base, and 5 bases stayed unmatched. The CDR3 has 16 amino acids. Germline V CDR1 and CDR2: SGHRS, YFSETQ.